This T cell receptor beta chain was captured by sequencing in a study of CD8 T cells in ankylosing spondylitis. Study-wide findings and caveats: Clones linked to the disease showed a CD8+ phenotype. They occurred at relatively low frequencies in peripheral blood. Reactive arthritis synovial fluid and blood were previously reported to contain some motif variants. Blood from ankylosing spondylitis patients appeared to carry a characteristic eight-variant TCR beta motif. There was reportedly significant enrichment of clones that were disease-linked in matched ankylosing spondylitis synovial fluid.

The CDR3 spans 13 residues. Germline loops: CDR1 SGHTA, CDR2 FQGNSA. V gave up 4 bases and J gave up 4 bases, with 7 bases separating them. This clonotype was detected many times. Its matching antigen is unknown. The TCR beta libraries were generated through quantitative 5'-RACE incorporating molecular barcodes. Via MiXCR, TCRdb re-called the 5' RACE reads, giving one row per CDR3 protein. The sample lists around 770,000 distinct CDR3 sequences, under 20% occurring once. Sequenced: blood, either unsorted or a sorted T cell fraction (not recorded which). The rearrangement joins TRBV7-2 to TRBJ2-2; D not resolved. The clonotype originates from a male donor with ankylosing spondylitis. The CDR3 DNA reads TGTGCCAGCAGCTCCCAACCCACCGGGGAGCTGTTTTTT. It codes for CASSSQPTGELFF.